Each of the 9 T cell receptor beta chains below was sequenced from the same sample in a study of blood T cells in healthy people across ages. PCR was performed a second time for 7 to 11 cycles using a sample-barcoded 5' primer and a J-beta primer mix. One entry per CDR3 protein, called by TCRdb with MiXCR from the 5' RACE reads. The sample gives 1.5 million to 2 million distinct CDR3 sequences, 28% of which show up once; 7.7% is in the top ten. Material: blood. The receptors stem from a woman aged 25 to 39 in good health.

The chain has TRBV20-1 and TRBJ1-2; perhaps TRBD1 as D (5 bases). This CDR3 spans 12 amino acids. Germline V gene data show CDR1 as DFQATT and CDR2 as SNEGSKA (reference sequence). Trimming took off 3 bases at V and 5 bases at J, with 10 bases between the two ends. Written as DNA, the CDR3 is TGCAGTGCTAGTGTGAGGGGTTATGGCTACACCTTC. Protein sequence: CSASVRGYGYTF.

The J gene is TRBJ2-1, the V gene TRBV7-9; 8 positions match TRBD2. CDR3 length: 13 residues. Per germline, CDR1 SEHNR and CDR2 FQNEAQ (reference sequence). Trimming cost V 7 bases and J 5 bases; bases outside gene matches: 4. The CDR3 bases are TGTGCCAGCATTTCGGGGGGGGACAATGAGCAGTTCTTC. It yields the protein CASISGGDNEQFF. The full variable domain, rest sourced from reference TRBV7-9 and TRBJ2-1, is DTGVSQNPRHKITKRGQNVTFRCDPISEHNRLYWYRQTLGQGPEFLTYFQNEAQLEKSRLLSDRFSAERPKGSFSTLEIQRTEQGDSAMYLCASISGGDNEQFFGPGTRLTVL.

The V gene is TRBV5-1, the J gene TRBJ2-1; 13 bases agree with TRBD2. From germline, CDR1 is SGHRS and CDR2 YFSETQ. This CDR3 has 16 amino acids. The trim removed 7 bases at V and 8 bases at J, leaving 12 bases unmatched. The CDR3, as DNA: TGCGCCAGCTCGTCACTAACTAGCGGGGGGGTGGATGAGCAGTTCTTC. This sequence encodes CASSSLTSGGVDEQFF.

This clonotype was counted a few times. This sequence may be a read error, since a much larger clone differs from it by one base. The chain combines TRBV20-1 with TRBJ2-3; D unresolved. Germline-derived CDR1 and CDR2 are DFQATT and SNEGSKA (reference sequence). The CDR3 loop spans 13 amino acids. Here the CDR3 DNA reads TGCAGTGCTAGAGAACACAGCACAGATACGCGGTATTTT. This codes for CSAREHSTDTRYF.

The table lists this clonotype with a count of one. The CDR3 loop reads CASSEVAGYTGELFF. The CDR3 DNA follows: TGTGCCAGCAGTGAAGTGGCGGGGTACACCGGGGAGCTGTTTTTT. V gene TRBV2 combines with J gene TRBJ2-2, with a tentative D call TRBD2 (6 bases). This CDR3 is built from 15 residues. Germline V gene sequence: CDR1 SNHLY, CDR2 FYNNEI. Between the trimmed V and J ends, which lost 1 base and 3 bases, there was a span of 9 bases.

This clonotype was seen ten or more times. The rearrangement joins TRBV6-6 to TRBJ2-7; TRBD2 is a possible D gene (5 bases). The germline gives CDR1 MNHNY, CDR2 SVGAGI (reference sequence). This CDR3 has 11 residues. Trimming stripped 10 bases from V and 1 base from J, with 8 bases between. CDR3 nucleotide sequence: TGTGCCATCGGGGAGTCCTACGAGCAGTACTTC. Its protein product is CAIGESYEQYF.

This clonotype was counted only a few times. The J gene is TRBJ2-1, the V gene TRBV9, with TRBD2 matching 11 bases. This CDR3 is built from 15 residues. Germline V gene lookup returns CDR1 SGDLS and CDR2 YYNGEE. The trim removed 0 bases at V and 9 bases at J, leaving 5 bases unmatched. CDR3 DNA sequence: TGTGCCAGCAGCGTAGTAGCGGGGGGGCCGGGTGAGCAGTTCTTC. This encodes CASSVVAGGPGEQFF.

This clonotype was seen a handful of times. The rearrangement uses TRBV5-1 and TRBJ2-2; D may be TRBD2 (7 bases). The CDR3 contains 16 residues. Germline V gene lookup returns CDR1 SGHRS and CDR2 YFSETQ. The V gene lost 0 bases and the J gene lost 2 bases, with 11 bases spanning the gap. In DNA form, the CDR3 reads TGCGCCAGCAGCTTGGCCGGGGGGCGAAACACCGGGGAGCTGTTTTTT. Translation: CASSLAGGRNTGELFF.

This clonotype was seen a single time. This chain uses TRBV12-3 or TRBV12-4 with TRBJ2-6; the D gene is possibly TRBD2 (5 bases). Trimming stripped 5 bases from V and 0 bases from J, with 17 bases between. The CDR3 runs to 18 residues. CDR3 in DNA: TGTGCCAGCAGTCTCATCTCTGGACTGACCTCTGGGGCCAACGTCCTGACTTTC. Translated, it gives CASSLISGLTSGANVLTF.